This is a list of T cell receptor beta chains from one sample in a study of CXCR3-negative and CXCR3-positive naive CD8 T cells. Each CDR3 protein gets one entry in TCRdb, which reprocessed the 5' RACE reads and gives no DNA. The sample includes 85,000 to 90,000 distinct CDR3 sequences. The sequencing input was naive CXCR3+ CD8+ T cells from blood. The receptors come from a human donor in good health. Some clones in this sample may be carry-over from other donors' samples. Both conserved end residues are part of each CDR3.

J gene,V gene,CDR3 protein
TRBJ2-3,TRBV27,CASSLSISLWDSAHTQYF
TRBJ2-7,TRBV7-6,CASSLVSSYEQYF
TRBJ2-7,TRBV9,CASSDTGGYEQYF
TRBJ2-7,TRBV5-1,CASSQIGTGIYEQYF
TRBJ2-3,TRBV6-4,CASSDSQGADTQYF
TRBJ2-3,TRBV14,CASSQIQFEDTQYF
TRBJ2-7,TRBV29-1,CSVLAGGAYEQYF
TRBJ2-1,TRBV14,CASSQWTSGYNEQFF
TRBJ2-2,TRBV29-1,CSAKGTTGELFF
TRBJ2-3,TRBV13,CASSGPRGETDTQYF
TRBJ2-7,TRBV6-2/TRBV6-3,CASSYGQIYEQYF
TRBJ2-7,TRBV20-1,CSAPGEEGYEQYF
TRBJ2-7,TRBV7-9,CASSLDTTESSYEQYF
TRBJ2-4,TRBV2,CASRESGGFDIQYF
TRBJ1-1,TRBV4-1,CASSQYGWNTEAFF
TRBJ2-7,TRBV6-6,CASTPVGYGYEQYF
TRBJ2-7,TRBV4-1,CASSRTNELSYEQYF
TRBJ2-7,TRBV29-1,CSVEPSDRPYEQYF
TRBJ1-1,TRBV19,CASSPPAAEAFF
TRBJ2-7,TRBV28,CASNVAGGDFDEQYF
TRBJ1-4,TRBV9,CASSVEGGPNEKLFF
TRBJ1-5,TRBV20-1,CSASVTGDQPQHF
TRBJ2-5,TRBV28,CASTPPRPQETQYF
TRBJ1-2,TRBV29-1,CSVEEGDGYTF
TRBJ2-1,TRBV28,CASRFAGGTAYNEQFF
TRBJ2-1,TRBV6-2/TRBV6-3,CASATGREVYNEQFF
TRBJ2-6,TRBV14,CASKSGANVLTF
TRBJ2-7,TRBV29-1,CSAPGQSPYEQYF
TRBJ1-1,TRBV7-6,CASSSITGMNTEAFF
TRBJ1-1,TRBV15,CATSTAGGWNTEAFF
TRBJ1-2,TRBV28,CASTATGSGGLIDYGYTF
TRBJ2-4,TRBV12-3/TRBV12-4,CASSQKNIQYF
TRBJ2-3,TRBV6-5,CASQMTPDTQYF
TRBJ2-6,TRBV10-2,CASRGETNVLTF
TRBJ2-1,TRBV6-2/TRBV6-3,CASSYGGNEQFF
TRBJ1-2,TRBV29-1,CSAIFDRGYGYTF
TRBJ2-7,TRBV29-1,CSVDRGASSSYEQYF
TRBJ1-1,TRBV6-5,CASFLGGTEAFF
TRBJ2-7,TRBV27,CASSLSAGETYEQYF
TRBJ2-1,TRBV11-2,CASSFLKAGRDNEQFF
TRBJ2-6,TRBV29-1,CSVEHPEANVLTF
TRBJ1-2,TRBV2,CASSDWGGSNYGYTF
TRBJ1-1,TRBV7-9,CASSLTRAILTEAFF
TRBJ2-1,TRBV7-7,CASSFSFDEQFF
TRBJ1-5,TRBV20-1,CSANWGSGNQPQHF
TRBJ2-3,TRBV20-1,CSARTSGGSDTQYF
TRBJ2-2,TRBV7-9,CASSGSWTAGELFF
TRBJ2-2,TRBV4-1,CASSPKGAPNTGELFF
TRBJ2-1,TRBV25-1,CASSPLGREGYNEQFF
TRBJ2-1,TRBV6-4,CASSDSGQGHNEQFF